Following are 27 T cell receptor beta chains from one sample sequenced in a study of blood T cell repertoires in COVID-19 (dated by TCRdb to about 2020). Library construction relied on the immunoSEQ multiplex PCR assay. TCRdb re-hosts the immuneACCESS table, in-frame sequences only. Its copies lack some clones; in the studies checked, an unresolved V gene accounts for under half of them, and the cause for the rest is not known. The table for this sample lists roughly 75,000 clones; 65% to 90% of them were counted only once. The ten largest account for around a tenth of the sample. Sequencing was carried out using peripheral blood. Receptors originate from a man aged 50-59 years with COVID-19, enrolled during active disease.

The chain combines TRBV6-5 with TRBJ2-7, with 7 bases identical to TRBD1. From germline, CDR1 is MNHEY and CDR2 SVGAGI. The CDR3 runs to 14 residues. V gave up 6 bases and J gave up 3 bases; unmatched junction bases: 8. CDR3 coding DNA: TGTGCCAGCAGGAACCCCGGGGACAGCTACGAGCAGTACTTC. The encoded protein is CASRNPGDSYEQYF.

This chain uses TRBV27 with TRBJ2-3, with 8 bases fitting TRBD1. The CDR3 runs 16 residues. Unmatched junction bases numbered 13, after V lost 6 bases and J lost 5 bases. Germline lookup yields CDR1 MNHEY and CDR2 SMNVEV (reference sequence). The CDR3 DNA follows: TGTGCCAGCAGCCCATTCGGACAGGGATTAATAGATACGCAGTATTTT. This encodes CASSPFGQGLIDTQYF.

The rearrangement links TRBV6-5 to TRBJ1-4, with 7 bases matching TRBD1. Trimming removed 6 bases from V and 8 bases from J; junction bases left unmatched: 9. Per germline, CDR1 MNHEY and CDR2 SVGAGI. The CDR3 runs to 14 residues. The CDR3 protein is CASRGQNPREKLFF. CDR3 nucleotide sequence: TGTGCCAGCAGGGGACAGAACCCTCGGGAAAAACTGTTTTTT.

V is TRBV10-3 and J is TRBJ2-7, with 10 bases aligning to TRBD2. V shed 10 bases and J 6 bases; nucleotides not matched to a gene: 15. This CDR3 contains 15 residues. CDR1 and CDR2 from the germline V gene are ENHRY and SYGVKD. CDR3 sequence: CASKISSGRSGEQYF. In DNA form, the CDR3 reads TGTGCCAGCAAAATATCTAGCGGGAGATCCGGCGAGCAGTACTTC.

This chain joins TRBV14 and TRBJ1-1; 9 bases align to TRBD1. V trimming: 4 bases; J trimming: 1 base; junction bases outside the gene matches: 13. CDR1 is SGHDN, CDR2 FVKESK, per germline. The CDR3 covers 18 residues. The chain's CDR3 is CASSPPPVQGARNTEAFF. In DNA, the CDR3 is TGTGCCAGCAGCCCCCCACCGGTACAGGGGGCGCGGAACACTGAAGCTTTCTTT. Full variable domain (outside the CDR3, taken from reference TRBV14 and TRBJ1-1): EAGVTQFPSHSVIEKGQTVTLRCDPISGHDNLYWYRRVMGKEIKFLLHFVKESKQDESGMPNNRFLAERTGGTYSTLKVQPAELEDSGVYFCASSPPPVQGARNTEAFFGQGTRLTVV.

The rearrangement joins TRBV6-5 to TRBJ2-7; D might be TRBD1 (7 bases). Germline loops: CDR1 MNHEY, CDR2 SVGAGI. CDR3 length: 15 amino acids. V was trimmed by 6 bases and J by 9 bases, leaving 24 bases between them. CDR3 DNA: TGTGCCAGCAGCCCACCAGGGGGGATTTTGTTTGGGCAGTACTTC. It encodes CASSPPGGILFGQYF.

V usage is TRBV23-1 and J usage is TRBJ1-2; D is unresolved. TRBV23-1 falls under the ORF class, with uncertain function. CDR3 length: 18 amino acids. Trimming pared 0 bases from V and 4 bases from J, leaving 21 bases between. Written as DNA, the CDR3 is TGCGCCAGCAGTCAATCATCCCCAACGGAGCCCCGGGGCTATGGCTACACCTTC. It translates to CASSQSSPTEPRGYGYTF.

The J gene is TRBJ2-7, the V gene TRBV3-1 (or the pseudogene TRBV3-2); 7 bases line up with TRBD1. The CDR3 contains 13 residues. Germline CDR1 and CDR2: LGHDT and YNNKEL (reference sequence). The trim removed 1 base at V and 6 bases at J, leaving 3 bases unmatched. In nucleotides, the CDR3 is TGTGCCAGCAGCCAAGGACAGGGCTCCGAGCAGTACTTC. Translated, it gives CASSQGQGSEQYF.

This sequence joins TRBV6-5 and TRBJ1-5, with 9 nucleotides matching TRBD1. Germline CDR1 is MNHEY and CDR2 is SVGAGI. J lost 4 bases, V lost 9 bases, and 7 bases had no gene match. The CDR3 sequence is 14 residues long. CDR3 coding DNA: TGTGCCAGTCGTCGACAGGGGGAGAATCAGCCCCAGCATTTT. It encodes CASRRQGENQPQHF.

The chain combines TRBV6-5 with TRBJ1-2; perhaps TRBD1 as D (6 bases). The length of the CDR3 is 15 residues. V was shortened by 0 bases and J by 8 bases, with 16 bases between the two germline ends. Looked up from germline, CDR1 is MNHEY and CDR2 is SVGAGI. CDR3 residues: CASSYSGGRMPGYTF. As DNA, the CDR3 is TGTGCCAGCAGTTACTCTGGGGGCCGAATGCCCGGCTACACCTTC.

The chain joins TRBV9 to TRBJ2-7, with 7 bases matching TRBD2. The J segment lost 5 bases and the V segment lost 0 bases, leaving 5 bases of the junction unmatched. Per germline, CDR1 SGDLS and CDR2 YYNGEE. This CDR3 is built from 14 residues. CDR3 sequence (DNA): TGTGCCAGCAGCGTAGCGGCGGGAGCCAACGAGCAGTACTTC. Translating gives CASSVAAGANEQYF.

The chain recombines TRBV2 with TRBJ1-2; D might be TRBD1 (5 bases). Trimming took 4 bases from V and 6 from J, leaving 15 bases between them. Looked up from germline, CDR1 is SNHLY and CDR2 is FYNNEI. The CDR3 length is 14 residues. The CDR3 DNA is TGTGCCAGCAGTGCTCGGCAGGGCGGGAATGGCTACACCTTC. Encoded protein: CASSARQGGNGYTF.

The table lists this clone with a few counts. This CDR3 reads CASSLSGGYNEQFF. The CDR3 coding sequence is TGCGCCAGCAGCTTGAGCGGGGGATACAATGAGCAGTTCTTC. The rearrangement joins TRBV5-1 to TRBJ2-1; 8 nucleotides match TRBD2. In germline, CDR1 is SGHRS, CDR2 YFSETQ. The CDR3 is made up of 14 amino acids. Losses at the gene ends were 1 base for V and 4 bases for J; bases not matched to a gene: 1. Looking up the rest from reference TRBV5-1 and TRBJ2-1 gives the full variable domain: KAGVTQTPRYLIKTRGQQVTLSCSPISGHRSVSWYQQTPGQGLQFLFEYFSETQRNKGNFPGRFSGRQFSNSRSEMNVSTLELGDSALYLCASSLSGGYNEQFFGPGTRLTVL.

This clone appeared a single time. Here the CDR3 reads CASSLSPGNYGYTF. In DNA, the CDR3 is TGTGCCAGCAGTTTGAGTCCAGGAAACTATGGCTACACCTTC. The rearrangement uses TRBV28 and TRBJ1-2; D remains ambiguous. CDR1 is MDHEN and CDR2 is SYDVKM in the germline V gene. The V end was cut by 3 bases, the J end by 2 bases, with 10 bases between. The CDR3 has 14 amino acids.

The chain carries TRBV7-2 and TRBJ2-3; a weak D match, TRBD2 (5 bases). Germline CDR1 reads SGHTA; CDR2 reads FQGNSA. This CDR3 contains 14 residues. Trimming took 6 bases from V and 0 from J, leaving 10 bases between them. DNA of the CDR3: TGTGCCAGCAGATTCGGACTGAGCACAGATACGCAGTATTTT. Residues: CASRFGLSTDTQYF.

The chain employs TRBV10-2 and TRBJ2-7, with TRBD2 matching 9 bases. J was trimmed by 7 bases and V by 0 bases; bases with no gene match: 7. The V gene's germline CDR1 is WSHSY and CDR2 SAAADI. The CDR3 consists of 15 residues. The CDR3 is CASSESLGTSLEQYF. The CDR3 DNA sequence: TGCGCCAGCAGTGAGTCATTAGGGACTAGCCTGGAGCAGTACTTC.

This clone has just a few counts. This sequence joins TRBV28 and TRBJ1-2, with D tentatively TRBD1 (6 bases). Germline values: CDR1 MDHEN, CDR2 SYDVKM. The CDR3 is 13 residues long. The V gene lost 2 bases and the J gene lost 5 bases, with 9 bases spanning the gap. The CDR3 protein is CASSLPGEYGYTF. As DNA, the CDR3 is TGTGCCAGCAGTTTACCAGGGGAATATGGCTACACCTTC.

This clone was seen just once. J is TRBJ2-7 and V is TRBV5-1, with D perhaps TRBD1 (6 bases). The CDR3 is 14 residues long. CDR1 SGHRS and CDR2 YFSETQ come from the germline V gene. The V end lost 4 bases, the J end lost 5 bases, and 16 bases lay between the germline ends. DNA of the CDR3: TGCGCCAGCAGCCCTCACAGGGTTGGGGACGAGCAGTACTTC. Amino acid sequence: CASSPHRVGDEQYF.

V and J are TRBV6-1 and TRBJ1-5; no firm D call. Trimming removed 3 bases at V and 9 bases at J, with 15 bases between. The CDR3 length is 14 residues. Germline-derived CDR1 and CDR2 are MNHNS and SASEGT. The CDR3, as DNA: TGTGCCAGCAGTGAGGGAGAAGACCCCGGGCCCCAGCATTTT. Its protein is CASSEGEDPGPQHF.

CDR3 region: CASSARQGAYNSPLHF. CDR3 DNA: TGTGCCAGCAGTGCAAGACAGGGGGCTTATAATTCACCCCTCCACTTT. The chain uses TRBV2 and TRBJ1-6; 10 bases are shared with TRBD1. The germline gives CDR1 SNHLY, CDR2 FYNNEI. The CDR3 has 16 residues. The ends lost 4 bases at V and 4 bases at J; junction bases unmatched: 4.

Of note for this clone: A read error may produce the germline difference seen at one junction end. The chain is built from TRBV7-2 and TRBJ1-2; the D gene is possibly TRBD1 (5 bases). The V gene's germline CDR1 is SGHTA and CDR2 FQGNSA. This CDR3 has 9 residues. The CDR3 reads CASSRDLLF. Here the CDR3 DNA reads TGTGCCAGCAGCCGGGACTTGTTGTTC.

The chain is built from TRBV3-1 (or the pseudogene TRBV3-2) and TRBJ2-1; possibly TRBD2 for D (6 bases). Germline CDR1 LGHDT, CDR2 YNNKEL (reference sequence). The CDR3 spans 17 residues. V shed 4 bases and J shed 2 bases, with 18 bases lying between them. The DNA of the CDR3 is TGTGCCAGCAGCCGGCGAGGGGAGCGGGTCACCTACAATGAGCAGTTCTTC. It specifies CASSRRGERVTYNEQFF.

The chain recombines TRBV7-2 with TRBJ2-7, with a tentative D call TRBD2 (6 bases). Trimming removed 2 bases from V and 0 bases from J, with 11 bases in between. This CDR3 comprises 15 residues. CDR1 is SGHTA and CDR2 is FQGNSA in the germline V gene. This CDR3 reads CASSLFSGYSYEQYF. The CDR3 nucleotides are TGTGCCAGCAGCTTATTCAGCGGGTACTCCTACGAGCAGTACTTC.

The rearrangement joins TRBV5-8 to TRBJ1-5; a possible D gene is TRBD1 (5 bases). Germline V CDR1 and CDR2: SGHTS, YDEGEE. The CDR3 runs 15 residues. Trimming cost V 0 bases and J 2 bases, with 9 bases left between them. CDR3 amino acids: CASSLEGMGNQPQHF. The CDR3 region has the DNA TGTGCCAGCAGCTTGGAGGGGATGGGCAATCAGCCCCAGCATTTT.

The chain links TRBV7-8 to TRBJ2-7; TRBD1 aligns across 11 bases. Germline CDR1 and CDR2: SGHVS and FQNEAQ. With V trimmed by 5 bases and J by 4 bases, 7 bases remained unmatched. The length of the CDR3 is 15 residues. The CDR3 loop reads CASSTRDRGVYEQYF. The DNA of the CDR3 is TGTGCCAGCAGCACCAGGGACAGGGGGGTTTACGAGCAGTACTTC.

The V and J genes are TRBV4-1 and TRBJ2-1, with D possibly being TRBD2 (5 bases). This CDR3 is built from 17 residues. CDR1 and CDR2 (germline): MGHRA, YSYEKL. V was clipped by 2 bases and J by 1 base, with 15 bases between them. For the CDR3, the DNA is TGCGCCAGCAGCCAACAAGATAATCCGGGATCCTACAATGAGCAGTTCTTC. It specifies CASSQQDNPGSYNEQFF.

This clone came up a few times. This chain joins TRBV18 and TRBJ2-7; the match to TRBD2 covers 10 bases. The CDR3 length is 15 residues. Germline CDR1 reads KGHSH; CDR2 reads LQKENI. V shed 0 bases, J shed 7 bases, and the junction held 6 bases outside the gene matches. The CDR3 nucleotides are TGTGCCAGCTCACCACCCAGCGGGAGGGCGGTGGAGCAGTACTTC. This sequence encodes CASSPPSGRAVEQYF. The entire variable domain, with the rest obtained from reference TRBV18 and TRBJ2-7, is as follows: NAGVMQNPRHLVRRRGQEARLRCSPMKGHSHVYWYRQLPEEGLKFMVYLQKENIIDESGMPKERFSAEFPKEGPSILRIQQVVRGDSAAYFCASSPPSGRAVEQYFGPGTRLTVT.